This TCR beta chain was retrieved from a study of a mutant IDH1 vaccine in newly diagnosed glioma. About the research overall: Onset of vaccination occurred 4-6 weeks following radiotherapy alone, or with temozolomide cycles.

The V gene's germline CDR1 is MNHEY and CDR2 SVGAGI. V was cut by 3 bases and J by 7 bases, with 16 bases left in between. The CDR3 contains 15 residues. In regard to this clone: Its antigen is as yet unknown.

Noted time point: week 5, during vaccination. Mutant IDH1 20-mer peptide, at 300 ug, made up each vaccine dose, with topical imiquimod. Some clones are missing from TCRdb's copy, which holds only in-frame ones; the method was immunoSEQ multiplex PCR. The sample has some 42,000 clones, over 75% seen once. This receptor was obtained from a man in his forties or fifties with glioma. V is TRBV6-5 and J is TRBJ2-1, with D maybe TRBD2 (6 bases). Sequenced here: PBMCs, sampled from a glioma patient whose treatment included an IDH1 peptide vaccine. CDR3 sequence (DNA): TGTGCCAGCAGTTATACCGCTGGGACTCGAAATGAGCAGTTCTTC. Its translation: CASSYTAGTRNEQFF.